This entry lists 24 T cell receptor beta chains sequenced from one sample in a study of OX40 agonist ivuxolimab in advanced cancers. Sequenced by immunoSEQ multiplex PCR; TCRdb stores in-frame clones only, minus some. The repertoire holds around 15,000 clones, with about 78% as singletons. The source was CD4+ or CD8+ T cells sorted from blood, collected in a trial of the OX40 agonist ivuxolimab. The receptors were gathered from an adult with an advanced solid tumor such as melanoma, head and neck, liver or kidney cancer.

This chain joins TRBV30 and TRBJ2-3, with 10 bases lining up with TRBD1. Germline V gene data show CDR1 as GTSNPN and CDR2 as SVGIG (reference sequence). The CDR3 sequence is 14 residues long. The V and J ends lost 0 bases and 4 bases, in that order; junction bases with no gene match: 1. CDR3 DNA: TGTGCCTGGAGTGTGGGGACAGGGGCAGATACGCAGTATTTT. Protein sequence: CAWSVGTGADTQYF.

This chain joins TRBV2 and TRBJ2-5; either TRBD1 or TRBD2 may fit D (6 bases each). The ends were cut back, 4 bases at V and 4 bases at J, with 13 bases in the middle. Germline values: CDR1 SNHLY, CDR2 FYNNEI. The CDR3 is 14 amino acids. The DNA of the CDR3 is TGTGCCAGCAGTGGGCGACTAGGGGGAGAGACCCAGTACTTC. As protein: CASSGRLGGETQYF.

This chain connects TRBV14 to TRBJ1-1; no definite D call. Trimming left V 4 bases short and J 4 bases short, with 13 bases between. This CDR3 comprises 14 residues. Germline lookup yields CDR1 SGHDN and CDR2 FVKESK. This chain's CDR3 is CASSLLAGFTEAFF. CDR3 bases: TGTGCCAGCAGCCTCCTTGCGGGGTTCACTGAAGCTTTCTTT. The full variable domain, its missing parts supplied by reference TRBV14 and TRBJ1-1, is EAGVTQFPSHSVIEKGQTVTLRCDPISGHDNLYWYRRVMGKEIKFLLHFVKESKQDESGMPNNRFLAERTGGTYSTLKVQPAELEDSGVYFCASSLLAGFTEAFFGQGTRLTVV.

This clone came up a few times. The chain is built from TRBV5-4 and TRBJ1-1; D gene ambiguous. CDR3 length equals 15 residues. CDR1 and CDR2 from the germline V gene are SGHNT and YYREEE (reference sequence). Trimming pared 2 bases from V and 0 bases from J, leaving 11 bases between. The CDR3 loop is CASSLGPRMNTEAFF. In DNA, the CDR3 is TGTGCCAGCAGCTTAGGTCCTCGCATGAACACTGAAGCTTTCTTT.

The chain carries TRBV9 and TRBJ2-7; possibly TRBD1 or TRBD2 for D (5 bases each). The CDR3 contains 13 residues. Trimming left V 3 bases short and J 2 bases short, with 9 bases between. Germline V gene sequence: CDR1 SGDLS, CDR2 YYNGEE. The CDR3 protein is CASSEGEPYEQYF. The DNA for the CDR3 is TGTGCCAGCAGCGAAGGGGAGCCCTACGAGCAGTACTTC.

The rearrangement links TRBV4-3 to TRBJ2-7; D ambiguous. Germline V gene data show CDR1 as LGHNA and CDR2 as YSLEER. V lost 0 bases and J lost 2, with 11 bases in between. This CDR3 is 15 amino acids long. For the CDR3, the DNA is TGCGCCAGCAGCCAAGATAGGGATGCGGCCTACGAGCAGTACTTC. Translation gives CASSQDRDAAYEQYF.

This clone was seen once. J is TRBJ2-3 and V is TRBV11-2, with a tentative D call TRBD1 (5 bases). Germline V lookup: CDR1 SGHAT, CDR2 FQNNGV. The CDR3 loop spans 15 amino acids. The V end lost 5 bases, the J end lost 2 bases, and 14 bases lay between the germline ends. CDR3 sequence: CASSPGPGLTDTQYF. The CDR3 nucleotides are TGTGCCAGCAGCCCAGGGCCGGGCCTCACAGATACGCAGTATTTT.

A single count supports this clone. The DNA for the CDR3 is TGTGCCAGCACCAGGGGGAGGGGCAATCAGCCCCAGCATTTT. Its translation: CASTRGRGNQPQHF. The genes are TRBV2 and TRBJ1-5; 7 bases match TRBD1. The germline gives CDR1 SNHLY, CDR2 FYNNEI. This CDR3 spans 14 amino acids. V trimming: 7 bases; J trimming: 2 bases; junction bases outside the gene matches: 5.

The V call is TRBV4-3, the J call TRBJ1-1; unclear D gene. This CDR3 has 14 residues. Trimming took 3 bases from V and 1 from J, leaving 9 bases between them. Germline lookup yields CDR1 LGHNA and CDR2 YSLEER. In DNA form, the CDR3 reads TGCGCCAGCAGCCAGGAGCGGGGGAACACTGAAGCTTTCTTT. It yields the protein CASSQERGNTEAFF.

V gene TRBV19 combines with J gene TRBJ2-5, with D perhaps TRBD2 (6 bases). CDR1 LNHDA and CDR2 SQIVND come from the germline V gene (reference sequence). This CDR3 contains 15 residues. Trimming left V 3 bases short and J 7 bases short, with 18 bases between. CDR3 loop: CASSMTPPGLSTQYF. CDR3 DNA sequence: TGTGCCAGTAGTATGACCCCTCCGGGACTTTCGACCCAGTACTTC.

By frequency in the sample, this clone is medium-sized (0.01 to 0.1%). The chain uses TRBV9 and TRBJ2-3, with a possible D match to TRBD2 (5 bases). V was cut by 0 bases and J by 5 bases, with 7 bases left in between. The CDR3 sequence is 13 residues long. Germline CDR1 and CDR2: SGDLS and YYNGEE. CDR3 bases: TGTGCCAGCAGCGTAGGTGGAGGAGATACGCAGTATTTT. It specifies CASSVGGGDTQYF.

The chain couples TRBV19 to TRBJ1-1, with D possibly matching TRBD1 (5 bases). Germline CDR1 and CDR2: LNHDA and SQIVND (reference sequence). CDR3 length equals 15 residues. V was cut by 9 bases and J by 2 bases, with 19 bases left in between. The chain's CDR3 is CASLGAPGRNTEAFF. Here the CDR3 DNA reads TGTGCCAGCCTCGGGGCCCCGGGGAGAAACACTGAAGCTTTCTTT.

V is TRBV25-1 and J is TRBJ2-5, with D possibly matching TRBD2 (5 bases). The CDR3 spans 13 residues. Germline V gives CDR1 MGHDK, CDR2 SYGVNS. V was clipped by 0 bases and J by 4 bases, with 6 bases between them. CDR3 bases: TGTGCCAGCAGTGAATATGGAGGAGAGACCCAGTACTTC. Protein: CASSEYGGETQYF. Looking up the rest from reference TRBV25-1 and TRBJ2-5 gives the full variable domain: EADIYQTPRYLVIGTGKKITLECSQTMGHDKMYWYQQDPGMELHLIHYSYGVNSTEKGDLSSESTVSRIRTEHFPLTLESARPSHTSQYLCASSEYGGETQYFGPGTRLLVL.

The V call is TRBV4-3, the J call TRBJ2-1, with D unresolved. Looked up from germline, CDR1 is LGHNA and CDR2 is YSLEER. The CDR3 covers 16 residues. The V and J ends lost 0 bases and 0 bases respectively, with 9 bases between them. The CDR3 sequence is CASSQELRASYNEQFF. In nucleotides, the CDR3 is TGCGCCAGCAGCCAAGAGCTCCGAGCCTCCTACAATGAGCAGTTCTTC.

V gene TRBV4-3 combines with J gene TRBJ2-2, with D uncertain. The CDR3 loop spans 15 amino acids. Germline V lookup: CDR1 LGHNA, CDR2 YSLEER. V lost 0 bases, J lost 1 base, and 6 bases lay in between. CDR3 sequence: CASSQDKGNTGELFF. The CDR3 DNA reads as TGCGCCAGCAGCCAAGATAAAGGGAACACCGGGGAGCTGTTTTTT.

The CDR3 reads CASSLGSGGGETQYF. The CDR3 bases are TGTGCCAGCAGCTTAGGTTCAGGCGGGGGAGAGACCCAGTACTTC. The chain couples TRBV13 to TRBJ2-5; 7 bases map to TRBD2. CDR3 length: 15 amino acids. Germline V lookup: CDR1 PRHDT, CDR2 FYEKMQ (reference sequence). Unmatched junction bases numbered 5, after V lost 0 bases and J lost 4 bases.

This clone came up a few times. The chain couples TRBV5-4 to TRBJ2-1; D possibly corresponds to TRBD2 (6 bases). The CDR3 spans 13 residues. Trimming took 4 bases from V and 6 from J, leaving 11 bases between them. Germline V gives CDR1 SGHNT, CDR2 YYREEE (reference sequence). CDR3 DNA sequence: TGTGCCAGCAGCCCCCCACTAGCCAATGAGCAGTTCTTC. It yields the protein CASSPPLANEQFF. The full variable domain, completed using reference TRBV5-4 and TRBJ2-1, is ETGVTQSPTHLIKTRGQQVTLRCSSQSGHNTVSWYQQALGQGPQFIFQYYREEENGRGNFPPRFSGLQFPNYSSELNVNALELDDSALYLCASSPPLANEQFFGPGTRLTVL.

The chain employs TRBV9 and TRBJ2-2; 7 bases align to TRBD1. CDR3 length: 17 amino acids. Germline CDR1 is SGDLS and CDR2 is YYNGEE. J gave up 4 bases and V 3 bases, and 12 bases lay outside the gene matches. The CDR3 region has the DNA TGTGCCAGCAGCGCCTCCAGGGAACAGGGGCCCACCGGGGAGCTGTTTTTT. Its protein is CASSASREQGPTGELFF.

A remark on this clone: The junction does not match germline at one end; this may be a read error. The CDR3 spells CASRLATNTGELFF. As DNA, the CDR3 is TGTGCCAGCAGGTTAGCAACGAACACCGGGGAGCTGTTTTTT. The chain combines TRBV7-9 with TRBJ2-2; D not resolved. This CDR3 spans 14 amino acids. CDR1 is SEHNR and CDR2 is FQNEAQ in the germline V gene (reference sequence).

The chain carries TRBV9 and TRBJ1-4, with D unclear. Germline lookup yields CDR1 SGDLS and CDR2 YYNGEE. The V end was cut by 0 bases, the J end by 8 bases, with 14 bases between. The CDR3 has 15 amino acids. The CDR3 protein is CASSVGRPFGEKLFF. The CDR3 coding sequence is TGTGCCAGCAGCGTAGGAAGGCCGTTTGGGGAAAAACTGTTTTTT.

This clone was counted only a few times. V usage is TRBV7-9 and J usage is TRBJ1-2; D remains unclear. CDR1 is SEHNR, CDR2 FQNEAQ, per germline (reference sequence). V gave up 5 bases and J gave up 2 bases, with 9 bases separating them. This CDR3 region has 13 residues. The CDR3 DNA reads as TGTGCCAGCAGCACTCCGGGGAACTATGGCTACACCTTC. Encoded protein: CASSTPGNYGYTF.

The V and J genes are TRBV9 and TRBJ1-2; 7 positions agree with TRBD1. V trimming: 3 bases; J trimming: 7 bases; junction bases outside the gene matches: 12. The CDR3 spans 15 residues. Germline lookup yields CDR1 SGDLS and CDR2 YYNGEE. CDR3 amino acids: CASSGRDRVRGGYTF. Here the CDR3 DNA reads TGTGCCAGCAGCGGACGAGACAGGGTTAGAGGTGGCTACACCTTC. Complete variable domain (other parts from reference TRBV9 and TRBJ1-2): DSGVTQTPKHLITATGQRVTLRCSPRSGDLSVYWYQQSLDQGLQFLIQYYNGEERAKGNILERFSAQQFPDLHSELNLSSLELGDSALYFCASSGRDRVRGGYTFGSGTRLTVV.

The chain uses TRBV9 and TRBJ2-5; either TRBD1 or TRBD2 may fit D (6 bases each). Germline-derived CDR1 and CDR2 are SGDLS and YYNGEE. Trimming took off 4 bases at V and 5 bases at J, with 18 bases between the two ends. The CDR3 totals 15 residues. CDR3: CASSTEGGNGETQYF. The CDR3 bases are TGTGCCAGCAGCACAGAAGGGGGGAATGGGGAGACCCAGTACTTC.

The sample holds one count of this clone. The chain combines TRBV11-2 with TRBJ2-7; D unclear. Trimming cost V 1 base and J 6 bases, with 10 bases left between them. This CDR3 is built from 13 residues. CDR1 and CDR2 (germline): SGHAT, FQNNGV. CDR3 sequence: CASSLVQTPEQYF. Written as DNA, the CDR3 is TGTGCCAGCAGCTTAGTACAGACTCCCGAGCAGTACTTC.